The 23 T cell receptor beta chains below were found in one sample sequenced in a study of tumor-infiltrating lymphocytes in oesophageal squamous cell carcinoma. MiXCR was run by TCRdb on the PCR reads, yielding one entry per CDR3 protein. The sample holds 15,000 to 20,000 distinct CDR3 sequences, 50% seen once. The specimen sequenced was esophageal tumor tissue. These receptors originate from a male donor with esophageal squamous cell carcinoma.

By share, this clonotype counts as hyperexpanded. This chain joins TRBV7-3 and TRBJ2-1; D not certain. The CDR3 contains 15 residues. V lost 0 bases and J lost 3, with 9 bases in between. Germline CDR1 reads SGHTA; CDR2 reads FQGTGA. The DNA for the CDR3 is TGTGCCAGCAGCTTAACGTCTCAAGGCTACAATGAGCAGTTCTTC. Encoded protein: CASSLTSQGYNEQFF.

This clonotype was observed a single time. The J gene is TRBJ2-1, the V gene TRBV28; TRBD2 agrees at 12 bases. Trimming at V came to 2 bases and at J to 6 bases, leaving 2 bases not matched to a gene. The V gene's germline CDR1 is MDHEN and CDR2 SYDVKM. CDR3 length: 15 residues. Here the CDR3 DNA reads TGTGCCAGCAGTTTAGCGACTAGCGGGAGCAATGAGCAGTTCTTC. Its translation: CASSLATSGSNEQFF.

V is TRBV7-8 and J is TRBJ1-5; 8 bases line up with TRBD1. The CDR3 length is 16 residues. Losses at the gene ends were 5 bases for V and 2 bases for J; bases not matched to a gene: 8. Germline CDR1 is SGHVS and CDR2 is FQNEAQ. CDR3 bases: TGTGCCAGCAGCACTACAATACAGGGGGGCAATCAGCCCCAGCATTTT. Its protein is CASSTTIQGGNQPQHF.

The chain joins TRBV12-3 or TRBV12-4 to TRBJ2-1; D may be TRBD2 (6 bases). Trimming removed 2 bases from V and 0 bases from J, with 14 bases in between. The CDR3 sequence is 17 residues long. Written as DNA, the CDR3 is TGTGCCAGCAGTTTAATTGGGGGACTTAGCTCCTACAATGAGCAGTTCTTC. This translates into CASSLIGGLSSYNEQFF.

Within the sample, this clonotype is large (0.1 to 1%). This rearrangement joins TRBV7-9 to TRBJ2-1; 9 positions agree with TRBD2. V lost 5 bases, J lost 7 bases, and 15 bases stayed unmatched. CDR3 length: 17 residues. Germline V gene sequence: CDR1 SEHNR, CDR2 FQNEAQ (reference sequence). CDR3 region: CASSPAASGIFWNEQFF. The CDR3 coding sequence is TGTGCCAGCAGCCCAGCAGCTAGCGGGATCTTCTGGAATGAGCAGTTCTTC.

This clonotype appeared many times. This chain links TRBV5-3 with TRBJ1-4; possibly TRBD1 for D (5 bases). TRBV5-3 is an ORF, and what it does is uncertain. Trimming removed 2 bases from V and 1 base from J, with 18 bases in between. The CDR3 spans 18 residues. The CDR3, as DNA: TGTGCCAGAAGCTTATTTCCACAGGATCTTGGAACTAATGAAAAACTGTTTTTT. Protein: CARSLFPQDLGTNEKLFF.

This clonotype was detected many times. This sequence joins TRBV28 and TRBJ2-7; the match to TRBD1 covers 10 bases. V was clipped by 3 bases and J by 6 bases; unmatched bases: 5. The CDR3 loop spans 14 amino acids. Germline V lookup: CDR1 MDHEN, CDR2 SYDVKM. The CDR3 loop is CASSLPGQGFEQYF. The CDR3 DNA reads as TGTGCCAGCAGTTTGCCGGGACAGGGGTTCGAGCAGTACTTC.

This clonotype has ten or more counts. The chain links TRBV2 to TRBJ2-1, with D possibly being TRBD1 (6 bases). The V gene's germline CDR1 is SNHLY and CDR2 FYNNEI. Trimming took off 6 bases at V and 4 bases at J, with 16 bases between the two ends. This CDR3 contains 15 residues. CDR3: CASSYRVGSYNEQFF. CDR3 DNA: TGTGCCAGCAGCTACAGGGTGGGGTCGTACAATGAGCAGTTCTTC.

A few counts support this clonotype. The V gene is TRBV7-2, the J gene TRBJ2-1; 9 positions match TRBD2. The closer fit of TRBJ2-7 to the DNA end suggests the J call may be wrong. The CDR3 is 15 amino acids. Germline V CDR1 and CDR2: SGHTA, FQGNSA. CDR3 loop: CASSVTSGFSYEQYF. In DNA, the CDR3 is TGTGCCAGCAGCGTTACTAGCGGGTTTTCCTACGAGCAGTACTTC.

The chain recombines TRBV5-1 with TRBJ2-1; perhaps TRBD2 as D (6 bases). With 0 bases removed from V and 0 bases from J, the gap between germline ends came to 13 bases. Germline loops: CDR1 SGHRS, CDR2 YFSETQ. The CDR3 has 17 residues. The CDR3 coding sequence is TGCGCCAGCAGCTTGGCTGGGAAGACTAGCTCCTACAATGAGCAGTTCTTC. Encoded protein: CASSLAGKTSSYNEQFF.

As for this clonotype: Sequence at one end of the junction differs from germline and may be a read error. The chain recombines TRBV12-3 or TRBV12-4 with TRBJ2-1, with unresolved D. This CDR3 contains 11 residues. This CDR3 is CSSSFRIEQFF. CDR3 coding DNA: TGTTCCAGCAGTTTCCGGATCGAGCAGTTCTTC.

This rearrangement joins TRBV5-6 to TRBJ1-1; weak D call: TRBD1 (5 bases). The CDR3 contains 17 residues. Germline V gives CDR1 SGHDT, CDR2 YYEEEE. V lost 4 bases and J lost 1, with 20 bases in between. For the CDR3, the DNA is TGTGCCAGCAGCGAACCGGGACCGCTAGCTGCGAACACTGAAGCTTTCTTT. Amino acids: CASSEPGPLAANTEAFF.

This clonotype ranks as hyperexpanded. The chain recombines TRBV7-9 with TRBJ2-5; the D gene is possibly TRBD2 (7 bases). The germline V gene has CDR1 SEHNR and CDR2 FQNEAQ (reference sequence). CDR3 length: 16 residues. The V end was cut by 1 base, the J end by 5 bases, with 17 bases between. The CDR3 sequence: CASSLGVGGGRETQYF. As DNA, the CDR3 is TGTGCCAGCAGCTTAGGCGTAGGGGGGGGTCGGGAGACCCAGTACTTC.

The chain uses TRBV7-4 and TRBJ1-1; D call uncertain. Trimming cost V 3 bases and J 4 bases, with 6 bases left between them. The CDR3 is 12 amino acids. Germline V gene data show CDR1 as SGHVT and CDR2 as SQSDAQ. Here the CDR3 DNA reads TGTGCCAGCAGCTTTTTAGGCACTGAAGCTTTCTTT. The encoded protein is CASSFLGTEAFF.

The chain combines TRBV7-2 with TRBJ1-2; D is undetermined. The V gene lost 1 base and the J gene lost 7 bases, with 1 base spanning the gap. CDR1 is SGHTA and CDR2 is FQGNSA in the germline V gene. This CDR3 is 10 amino acids long. CDR3 protein: CASSLVGYTF. The CDR3 nucleotides read TGTGCCAGCAGCTTAGTTGGCTACACCTTC. Looking up the rest from reference TRBV7-2 and TRBJ1-2 gives the full variable domain: GAGVSQSPSNKVTEKGKDVELRCDPISGHTALYWYRQSLGQGLEFLIYFQGNSAPDKSGLPSDRFSAERTGGSVSTLTIQRTQQEDSAVYLCASSLVGYTFGSGTRLTVV.

V gene TRBV7-9 combines with J gene TRBJ1-2, with TRBD1 as a possible D gene (5 bases). Germline loops: CDR1 SEHNR, CDR2 FQNEAQ (reference sequence). The germline V and J ends were trimmed by 1 base and 3 bases, with 6 bases remaining between them. This CDR3 spans 13 amino acids. The CDR3 is CASSLVGDYGYTF. The CDR3 bases are TGTGCCAGCAGCTTAGTGGGGGACTATGGCTACACCTTC.

The rearrangement links TRBV7-3 to TRBJ2-5; 7 bases are a match to TRBD1. In germline, CDR1 is SGHTA, CDR2 FQGTGA. The CDR3 spans 16 residues. V lost 2 bases, J lost 4 bases, and 10 bases stayed unmatched. In DNA form, the CDR3 reads TGTGCCAGCAGCTTAGACCGGGGCAGGGGGTCAGAGACCCAGTACTTC. Its protein product is CASSLDRGRGSETQYF.

On this clonotype: A read error may be the cause here, since a much bigger clone is one base away. Here the CDR3 DNA reads TGTGCCACCAGTGATTTGAGGGGTTCTGAGGCCAACGTCCTGACTTTC. Amino acids: CATSDLRGSEANVLTF. V and J are TRBV24-1 and TRBJ2-6, with D perhaps matching TRBD1 (5 bases). Germline V gene data show CDR1 as KGHDR and CDR2 as SFDVKD. This CDR3 has 16 amino acids.

As to this clonotype: One end of the junction is discordant with germline, which a read error may explain. J is TRBJ1-1 and V is TRBV7-2; 12 bases align to TRBD1. Germline assignment: CDR1 SGHTA and CDR2 FQGNSA. The CDR3 length is 14 residues. CDR3 DNA sequence: TGTGCCAGCAGCCTGGGACAGGGGGCCGGGGAGCTGTATTTT. It yields the protein CASSLGQGAGELYF.

This clonotype showed up just once. The chain carries TRBV11-2 and TRBJ2-3; 10 bases align to TRBD1. With the DNA end fitting TRBJ2-1 better, the J assignment may be wrong. CDR3 size: 16 residues. Germline lookup yields CDR1 SGHAT and CDR2 FQNNGV. CDR3 nucleotide sequence: TGTGCCAGCAGCTTAGGGGGACAGGGGCGGGGGAGTGAGCAGTTCTTC. Protein sequence: CASSLGGQGRGSEQFF.

This clonotype was detected a few times. The V gene is TRBV7-8, the J gene TRBJ2-5; a weak D match, TRBD1 (6 bases). The DNA end lines up better with TRBJ2-7; the J call may be wrong. The CDR3 is made up of 13 amino acids. The germline gives CDR1 SGHVS, CDR2 FQNEAQ. CDR3 amino acids: CASRADRSYEQYF. The CDR3 nucleotides are TGTGCCAGCAGAGCCGACAGGTCCTACGAGCAGTACTTC.

This chain links TRBV7-2 with TRBJ2-6, with 7 bases identical to TRBD2. The J call may not be correct, given that the DNA end is closer to TRBJ2-1. The CDR3 is 12 amino acids. Per the germline V gene, CDR1 is SGHTA and CDR2 is FQGNSA. As DNA, the CDR3 is TGTGCCAGCAGCTTAGGGCGGGAGACCCAGTTCTTC. The encoded protein is CASSLGRETQFF.

The chain joins TRBV28 to TRBJ1-5, with D unresolved. V lost 8 bases to trimming and J lost 0 bases, with 14 bases between them. Germline CDR1 is MDHEN and CDR2 is SYDVKM. CDR3 size: 15 residues. The chain's CDR3 is CASDPRGNSNQPQHF. CDR3 coding DNA: TGTGCCAGCGACCCCCGAGGCAATAGCAATCAGCCCCAGCATTTT.